The 29 T cell receptor beta chains in this list originate from one sample, sequenced in a study of OX40 agonist ivuxolimab in advanced cancers. Assay: immunoSEQ multiplex PCR; the TCRdb copy retains only in-frame clones and omits some. This table has roughly 48,000 clones, 80% to 90% appearing once. This specimen was CD4+ or CD8+ T cells sorted from blood, taken in a trial of the OX40 agonist ivuxolimab. These receptors all stem from an adult with an advanced solid tumor such as melanoma, head and neck, liver or kidney cancer.

The chain carries TRBV29-1 and TRBJ2-7; D gene ambiguous. The CDR3 sequence is 14 residues long. CDR1 and CDR2 from the germline V gene are SQVTM and ANQGSEA. Trimming removed 3 bases at V and 2 bases at J, with 14 bases between. The CDR3 nucleotides read TGCAGCGTTGAGTCTAAGGGTGATCCCTACGAGCAGTACTTC. Its protein is CSVESKGDPYEQYF.

This sequence joins TRBV4-2 and TRBJ2-7, with D maybe TRBD1 (6 bases). Trimming removed 4 bases at V and 6 bases at J, with 16 bases between. CDR1 and CDR2 (germline): LGHNA, YNFKEQ. The CDR3 covers 14 residues. The CDR3 nucleotides are TGTGCCAGCAGCCTCAAGATCCCGGACAGCGAGCAGTACTTC. Amino acid sequence: CASSLKIPDSEQYF.

This sequence joins TRBV5-1 and TRBJ2-5; 8 nucleotides agree with TRBD1. V was clipped by 4 bases and J by 4 bases; unmatched bases: 6. Per germline, CDR1 SGHRS and CDR2 YFSETQ. CDR3 size: 14 residues. CDR3: CASSSTGGSETQYF. CDR3 sequence (DNA): TGCGCCAGCAGCAGCACAGGGGGATCAGAGACCCAGTACTTC.

This sequence joins TRBV18 and TRBJ1-1, with no clear D. Germline V CDR1 and CDR2: KGHSH, LQKENI. This CDR3 has 16 amino acids. V was shortened by 4 bases and J by 3 bases, with 18 bases between the two germline ends. The DNA for the CDR3 is TGTGCCAGCTCACGGGATATACAAGATAGTTACACTGAAGCTTTCTTT. This sequence encodes CASSRDIQDSYTEAFF.

V and J are TRBV7-9 and TRBJ1-1, with a possible D match to TRBD1 (5 bases). This CDR3 is built from 13 residues. Per the germline V gene, CDR1 is SEHNR and CDR2 is FQNEAQ (reference sequence). Deletions cut 2 bases from V and 4 bases from J, with 8 bases between. CDR3 sequence: CASSLQGLTEAFF. For the CDR3, the DNA is TGTGCCAGCAGCTTACAGGGTCTCACTGAAGCTTTCTTT.

The V gene is TRBV11-2, the J gene TRBJ2-2; D uncertain. Germline loops: CDR1 SGHAT, CDR2 FQNNGV. Trimming pared 1 base from V and 6 bases from J, leaving 6 bases between. The length of the CDR3 is 13 residues. The CDR3 coding sequence is TGTGCCAGCAGCTTAGCGGTGGCCGGGGAGCTGTTTTTT. It encodes CASSLAVAGELFF.

The CDR3 here is CSCERDYEQYF. CDR3 nucleotide sequence: TGCAGCTGCGAGCGAGACTACGAGCAGTACTTC. The rearrangement links TRBV20-1 to TRBJ2-7; no definite D call. The CDR3 loop spans 11 amino acids. The germline V gene encodes CDR1 DFQATT and CDR2 SNEGSKA (reference sequence).

The CDR3 region has the DNA TGCGCCAGCCCCCAAGATTCCCAACCTAACTATGGCTACACCTTC. It yields the protein CASPQDSQPNYGYTF. The chain combines TRBV4-1 with TRBJ1-2, with unresolved D. From germline, CDR1 is MGHRA and CDR2 YSYEKL. The CDR3 consists of 15 residues. Trimming pared 8 bases from V and 0 bases from J, leaving 16 bases between.

V is TRBV5-1 and J is TRBJ1-1; D not certain. The germline V gene encodes CDR1 SGHRS and CDR2 YFSETQ. The CDR3 sequence is 14 residues long. Trimming shortened V by 4 bases and J by 2 bases, and 12 bases separated the two germline ends. For the CDR3, the DNA is TGCGCCAGCAGCCCCCGGACGGACAACACTGAAGCTTTCTTT. It codes for CASSPRTDNTEAFF.

The J gene is TRBJ2-4, the V gene TRBV5-4, with TRBD1 identical over 9 bases. J was trimmed by 4 bases and V by 4 bases; bases with no gene match: 3. This CDR3 spans 14 amino acids. Germline loops: CDR1 SGHNT, CDR2 YYREEE (reference sequence). The CDR3 bases are TGTGCCAGCAGCCCCGGGACAGGGAAAAACATTCAGTACTTC. As protein: CASSPGTGKNIQYF.

The genes are TRBV18 and TRBJ1-2, with TRBD1 as a possible D gene (5 bases). V lost 6 bases to trimming and J lost 6 bases, with 17 bases between them. Per germline, CDR1 KGHSH and CDR2 LQKENI. The CDR3 has 14 amino acids. This chain's CDR3 is CASSPGNWGDGYTF. As DNA, the CDR3 is TGTGCCAGCTCCCCCGGGAACTGGGGCGATGGCTACACCTTC.

J is TRBJ2-2 and V is TRBV19, with TRBD2 identical over 10 bases. V was clipped by 3 bases and J by 5 bases; unmatched bases: 9. This CDR3 is 17 amino acids long. Germline loops: CDR1 LNHDA, CDR2 SQIVND (reference sequence). CDR3 nucleotide sequence: TGTGCCAGTAGTATGAGTAGCGGGAGGTTCTTGACCGGGGAGCTGTTTTTT. Translating it yields CASSMSSGRFLTGELFF.

The chain links TRBV6-5 to TRBJ1-2; D possibly corresponds to TRBD1 (6 bases). V dropped 6 bases and J dropped 7 bases, with 18 bases sitting between them. CDR1 is MNHEY, CDR2 SVGAGI, per germline. The CDR3 is made up of 14 amino acids. In nucleotides, the CDR3 is TGTGCCAGCAGCGCCACAGGGCACAATAGTGGCTACACCTTC. Its protein product is CASSATGHNSGYTF.

This clone was found a few times. The rearrangement uses TRBV18 and TRBJ1-5, with 9 bases identical to TRBD1. Trimming cost V 5 bases and J 2 bases; bases outside gene matches: 4. The CDR3 is 15 residues long. Germline CDR1 reads KGHSH; CDR2 reads LQKENI. The CDR3 DNA follows: TGTGCCAGCTCAAAGGGACAGGGACGCAATCAGCCCCAGCATTTT. It encodes CASSKGQGRNQPQHF.

The V and J genes are TRBV28 and TRBJ1-6; possibly TRBD1 for D (5 bases). This CDR3 is built from 13 residues. The germline V gene has CDR1 MDHEN and CDR2 SYDVKM. V was pared by 6 bases and J by 7 bases, with 10 bases between. Written as DNA, the CDR3 is TGTGCCAGCAGCTGGCAGGGAAATTCACCCCTCCACTTT. It codes for CASSWQGNSPLHF.

Comment on this clone: The sample holds other DNA sequences that translate to the same CDR3. The rearrangement uses TRBV27 and TRBJ1-2; maybe TRBD1 (6 bases). V gave up 7 bases and J gave up 7 bases, with 16 bases separating them. Germline V CDR1 and CDR2: MNHEY, SMNVEV (reference sequence). The CDR3 covers 13 residues. For the CDR3, the DNA is TGTGCCAGCACCCAAGGGGGAAGGAGTGGCTACACCTTC. It codes for CASTQGGRSGYTF.

Relative to its sample, this clone is medium-sized (0.01 to 0.1%). Other DNA sequences in the sample encode the same CDR3. The chain couples TRBV2 to TRBJ1-5, with unresolved D. The CDR3 is 14 residues long. V gave up 4 bases and J gave up 0 bases, with 7 bases separating them. Germline lookup yields CDR1 SNHLY and CDR2 FYNNEI. The CDR3 spells CASSVLDSNQPQHF. CDR3 sequence (DNA): TGTGCCAGCAGTGTTTTGGATAGCAATCAGCCCCAGCATTTT.

This chain links TRBV19 with TRBJ1-3; D is ambiguous. There are 16 residues in the CDR3. The ends were cut back, 9 bases at V and 2 bases at J, with 20 bases in the middle. Per germline, CDR1 LNHDA and CDR2 SQIVND (reference sequence). CDR3 amino acids: CASKTTSSAPGNTIYF. The CDR3 DNA reads as TGTGCCAGCAAAACCACTTCTTCCGCCCCTGGAAACACCATATATTTT.

The chain carries TRBV30 and TRBJ2-7; 8 bases line up with TRBD1. V was clipped by 3 bases and J by 3 bases; unmatched bases: 4. Germline V gene data show CDR1 as GTSNPN and CDR2 as SVGIG (reference sequence). CDR3 length: 13 residues. CDR3 DNA sequence: TGTGCCTGGAGCCAGGGGGCGCGCTACGAGCAGTACTTC. Protein product: CAWSQGARYEQYF.

The V gene is TRBV7-3, the J gene TRBJ2-3, with 14 bases matching TRBD2. V was clipped by 5 bases and J by 6 bases; unmatched bases: 4. The CDR3 covers 15 residues. Germline V gene sequence: CDR1 SGHTA, CDR2 FQGTGA. This chain's CDR3 is CASSTGLAGVDTQYF. The DNA of the CDR3 is TGTGCCAGCAGCACGGGACTAGCGGGAGTTGATACGCAGTATTTT. Complete variable domain (other parts from reference TRBV7-3 and TRBJ2-3): GAGVSQTPSNKVTEKGKYVELRCDPISGHTALYWYRQSLGQGPEFLIYFQGTGAADDSGLPNDRFFAVRPEGSVSTLKIQRTERGDSAVYLCASSTGLAGVDTQYFGPGTRLTVL.

The V gene is TRBV19, the J gene TRBJ2-1, with no clear D. Trimming removed 0 bases at V and 7 bases at J, with 7 bases between. The CDR3 runs 13 residues. The germline CDR1 and CDR2 sequences are LNHDA and SQIVND (reference sequence). CDR3 coding DNA: TGTGCCAGTAGTATAGAGGGTTGGAATGAGCAGTTCTTC. Protein: CASSIEGWNEQFF.

The rearrangement joins TRBV29-1 to TRBJ2-1, with D possibly TRBD2 on 5 matching bases. V gave up 2 bases and J gave up 6 bases, with 14 bases separating them. This CDR3 contains 14 residues. The germline V gene encodes CDR1 SQVTM and CDR2 ANQGSEA. Here the CDR3 reads CSVERGSFGNEQFF. CDR3 coding DNA: TGCAGCGTTGAACGTGGGAGCTTCGGCAATGAGCAGTTCTTC.

V is TRBV10-3 and J is TRBJ2-2; 7 nucleotides match TRBD1. This CDR3 has 14 residues. The V segment lost 8 bases and the J segment 8 bases; nucleotides outside the gene matches: 11. Germline V gene lookup returns CDR1 ENHRY and CDR2 SYGVKD. Here the CDR3 DNA reads TGTGCCATCGGGGCCCAGGGGGAGAAGGGGGAGCTGTTTTTT. Protein product: CAIGAQGEKGELFF.

The chain is built from TRBV15 and TRBJ1-2; D gene ambiguous. Germline CDR1 and CDR2: LNHNV and YYDKDF (reference sequence). The CDR3 is 14 amino acids. The V and J ends lost 3 bases and 4 bases respectively, with 12 bases between them. The CDR3, as DNA: TGTGCCACCAGCAGTTTGCAGCCACCCTATGGCTACACCTTC. This gives the protein CATSSLQPPYGYTF.

The chain has TRBV28 and TRBJ1-3; tentatively, D is TRBD1 (6 bases). The V gene's germline CDR1 is MDHEN and CDR2 SYDVKM. The CDR3 length is 14 residues. Trimming removed 4 bases from V and 3 bases from J, with 10 bases in between. The CDR3 reads CASSSTGNGNTIYF. CDR3 in DNA: TGTGCCAGCAGTTCAACAGGGAATGGAAACACCATATATTTT. Combining the CDR3 with reference TRBV28 and TRBJ1-3 gives the whole variable domain DVKVTQSSRYLVKRTGEKVFLECVQDMDHENMFWYRQDPGLGLRLIYFSYDVKMKEKGDIPEGYSVSREKKERFSLILESASTNQTSMYLCASSSTGNGNTIYFGEGSWLTVV.

The chain has TRBV2 and TRBJ1-1; D uncertain. V dropped 8 bases and J dropped 4 bases, with 11 bases sitting between them. Germline CDR1 is SNHLY and CDR2 is FYNNEI. This CDR3 region has 12 residues. In DNA, the CDR3 is TGTGCCAGCGGGAGGGAAAGCACTGAAGCTTTCTTT. Protein sequence: CASGRESTEAFF.

This chain uses TRBV5-5 with TRBJ2-2, with D possibly being TRBD1 or TRBD2 (5 bases each). The V end was cut by 4 bases, the J end by 6 bases, with 16 bases between. The CDR3 has 15 amino acids. The germline V gene encodes CDR1 SGHKS and CDR2 YYEKEE (reference sequence). CDR3 protein: CASSPQSWGSGELFF. CDR3 in DNA: TGTGCCAGCAGCCCCCAATCATGGGGGTCCGGGGAGCTGTTTTTT.

V gene TRBV11-3 combines with J gene TRBJ2-7, with D possibly matching TRBD2 (5 bases). Trimming took off 0 bases at V and 0 bases at J, with 9 bases between the two ends. This CDR3 region has 15 residues. Germline CDR1 is SGHNT and CDR2 is YENEEA. This chain's CDR3 is CASSLDSGSSYEQYF. The CDR3 DNA reads TGTGCCAGCAGCTTAGACAGCGGAAGCTCCTACGAGCAGTACTTC.

The chain is built from TRBV10-3 and TRBJ1-4; 7 nucleotides align to TRBD1. The CDR3 sequence is 15 residues long. CDR1 is ENHRY and CDR2 is SYGVKD in the germline V gene. V dropped 3 bases and J dropped 4; count of bases not matched to a gene: 5. CDR3 nucleotide sequence: TGTGCCATCAGTGAAGGCAGGGGGGATAATGAAAAACTGTTTTTT. It encodes CAISEGRGDNEKLFF.